These T cell receptor beta chains were read from a single sample in a study of T-cell memory formation after mild COVID-19. TCRdb reprocessed the 5' RACE reads via MiXCR and lists one record per CDR3 protein. The sample carries around 99,000 distinct CDR3 sequences, around 14% recorded once. Sequenced input: PBMCs or a T cell subset sorted from them (not recorded which). These receptors were obtained from a man in his late teens or twenties who had mild COVID-19 (a few samples of this study predate the infection). Cell type and time point are not known. Both conserved end residues are part of each CDR3. The D gene is left open where the match is weak. Expanded clones get a size class; other rows say once, few or many, or leave the size out.

j_call d_call v_call clone_size cdr3_aa cdr3_nt
TRBJ1-6 . TRBV5-1 . CASSWGHADNSPLHF TGCGCCAGCAGCTGGGGACACGCGGATAATTCACCCCTCCACTTT
TRBJ2-2 . TRBV7-2 . CASSLVRGELFF TGTGCCAGCAGCTTAGTTCGCGGGGAGCTGTTTTTT
TRBJ1-5 TRBD1 TRBV4-3 . CASSLDRGGNQPQHF TGCGCCAGCAGCCTGGACAGGGGAGGCAATCAGCCCCAGCATTTT
TRBJ2-3 TRBD2 TRBV13 few CASSLGLAGQVTDTQYF TGTGCCAGCAGCCTAGGACTAGCGGGCCAGGTCACAGATACGCAGTATTTT
TRBJ2-1 TRBD1 TRBV27 . CASSSEDRGYNEQFF TGTGCCAGCAGTTCCGAGGACAGGGGATACAATGAGCAGTTCTTC
TRBJ1-1 . TRBV19 . CASGPGGGGTEAFF TGTGCCAGTGGCCCTGGGGGGGGAGGAACTGAAGCTTTCTTT
TRBJ2-1 TRBD1 TRBV12-3/TRBV12-4 few CASSSPGTGYINEQFF TGTGCCAGCAGCTCCCCCGGGACAGGGTATATCAATGAGCAGTTCTTC
TRBJ2-7 . TRBV6-5 . CASSGLRYEQYF TGTGCCAGCAGTGGATTGCGCTACGAGCAGTACTTC
TRBJ1-2 TRBD1 TRBV27 few CASTGGYLEGYTF TGTGCCAGCACAGGGGGCTACTTGGAAGGCTACACCTTC
TRBJ1-3 TRBD1 TRBV7-9 once CASREYGTESGNTIYF TGTGCCAGCAGGGAATATGGGACAGAGTCTGGAAACACCATATATTTT
TRBJ1-3 . TRBV7-3 . CASSLTGGFGNTIYF TGTGCCAGCAGCTTAACGGGGGGCTTTGGAAACACCATATATTTT
TRBJ2-1 TRBD1 TRBV9 many CASSATGGPYNEQFF TGTGCCAGCAGCGCAACAGGGGGCCCCTACAATGAGCAGTTCTTC
TRBJ2-3 TRBD2 TRBV29-1 few CSVEGAGAFTDTQYF TGCAGCGTTGAGGGAGCGGGGGCCTTCACAGATACGCAGTATTTT
TRBJ1-5 . TRBV12-3/TRBV12-4 . CASRLQGYNQPQHF TGTGCCAGCAGATTACAGGGTTACAATCAGCCCCAGCATTTT
TRBJ1-4 . TRBV20-1 few CSASLPNVEKLFF TGCAGTGCTAGTCTTCCGAATGTGGAAAAACTGTTTTTT
TRBJ2-7 TRBD2 TRBV7-8 . CASSPVAGGTYEQYF TGTGCCAGCAGCCCGGTAGCGGGGGGTACCTACGAGCAGTACTTC
TRBJ2-1 . TRBV7-3 many CASSLGPSSYNEQFF TGTGCCAGCAGCTTAGGCCCCAGCTCCTACAATGAGCAGTTCTTC
TRBJ2-7 . TRBV5-1 many CASSLRGAYEQYF TGCGCCAGCAGTTTGAGGGGCGCCTACGAGCAGTACTTC
TRBJ1-1 . TRBV19 . CASGWTVNTEAFF TGTGCCAGTGGTTGGACAGTGAACACTGAAGCTTTCTTT
TRBJ2-5 . TRBV24-1 many CATSDFRTVETQYF TGTGCCACCAGTGATTTCCGGACCGTGGAGACCCAGTACTTC
TRBJ2-3 TRBD1 TRBV7-8 . CASSADRGGDTQYF TGTGCCAGCAGCGCCGACAGGGGTGGGGATACGCAGTATTTT
TRBJ2-3 . TRBV7-9 few CASSSVVDTQYF TGTGCCAGCAGCTCAGTAGTCGATACGCAGTATTTT
TRBJ1-2 . TRBV29-1 few CSVEDLMTAARPNYGYTF TGCAGCGTTGAAGATCTTATGACAGCCGCTCGGCCTAACTATGGCTACACCTTC
TRBJ2-4 . TRBV7-8 few CASSSTAVSLAKNIQYF TGTGCCAGCAGCTCCACCGCGGTCTCACTAGCCAAAAACATTCAGTACTTC
TRBJ2-2 . TRBV7-9 few CASSSKRTVPNTGELFFF .
TRBJ1-5 . TRBV6-6 few CASSPLGGGNQPQHF TGTGCCAGCAGTCCGCTCGGGGGAGGGAATCAGCCCCAGCATTTT
TRBJ2-3 TRBD1 TRBV7-3 many CASSSGQTSTDTQYF TGTGCCAGCAGCTCGGGACAGACTAGCACAGATACGCAGTATTTT